The rows below give T cell receptor beta chains drawn from one sample of a study of T-cell memory formation after mild COVID-19. Each CDR3 protein is one row after TCRdb ran MiXCR on the 5' RACE reads. Of some 180,000 distinct CDR3 sequences in the sample, under 20% were seen once. The sequenced sample consisted of PBMCs or a T cell subset sorted from them (not recorded which). The receptors here all came from a man between 18 and 29 years old who had mild COVID-19 (a few samples of this study predate the infection). Cell type and time point are not known. Each CDR3 is given without its conserved first and last residue. The order of the fields is J gene, V gene, CDR3 protein.

TRBJ2-4 TRBV7-2 ASSLAQGQGAKNIQY
TRBJ2-3 TRBV12-5 ASGSRTGADTQY
TRBJ1-2 TRBV7-2 ASSRLLSAEGGYT
TRBJ2-6 TRBV7-2 ASSLQGPSGANVLT
TRBJ2-3 TRBV20-1 SARQPGQRTDTQY
TRBJ1-2 TRBV20-1 SASLPGAGGYT
TRBJ2-4 TRBV7-9 ASSLTWRSNIQY
TRBJ2-6 TRBV5-1 ASSTTGGTGANVLT
TRBJ2-3 TRBV10-3 AISETDTQY
TRBJ1-2 TRBV2 ASRKQGDANYGYT
TRBJ2-5 TRBV6-1 ASSEALAGGRETQY
TRBJ2-1 TRBV7-2 ASHPGLPLNEQF
TRBJ2-7 TRBV6-5 ASSYRQSSYEQY
TRBJ2-7 TRBV12-3/TRBV12-4 ASSFSGRAYEQY
TRBJ1-5 TRBV12-3/TRBV12-4 ASSFSVNSNQPQH
TRBJ1-1 TRBV7-2 ASSLVYGNTEAF
TRBJ2-2 TRBV5-1 ASSSPGASRELF